A single sample gave rise to the 20 T cell receptor beta chains below, sequenced in a study of PD-1 blockade in classical Hodgkin lymphoma. Profiled with immunoSEQ multiplex PCR; TCRdb holds only in-frame clones, not every one. The table has 17,000 or so clones, approximately 68% seen once. This sample's time point: cycle 4 day 1 (C4D1), after less than 7 weeks of nivolumab. Every patient was affected by relapse after autologous stem cell transplantation, while exposure to brentuximab vedotin was not uniform. The specimen was peripheral blood mononuclear cells (PBMCs), collected before the fourth cycle of nivolumab. Receptor source: a human donor with classical Hodgkin lymphoma.

This rearrangement joins TRBV25-1 to TRBJ2-3; 10 bases map to TRBD1. In germline, CDR1 is MGHDK, CDR2 SYGVNS. There are 17 residues in the CDR3. V was pared by 2 bases and J by 2 bases, with 7 bases of the junction left unmatched. CDR3 amino acids: CASSEQAGTGDTDTQYF. As DNA, the CDR3 is TGTGCCAGCAGTGAACAGGCCGGGACAGGGGACACAGATACGCAGTATTTT.

The chain carries TRBV29-1 and TRBJ1-2; perhaps TRBD1 as D (5 bases). Germline V gives CDR1 SQVTM, CDR2 ANQGSEA. CDR3 length: 12 residues. Trimming removed 4 bases at V and 6 bases at J, with 12 bases between. The chain's CDR3 is CSVGAGRDGYTF. The CDR3 DNA is TGCAGCGTTGGCGCAGGGAGGGATGGCTACACCTTC. Looking up the rest from reference TRBV29-1 and TRBJ1-2 gives the full variable domain: SAVISQKPSRDICQRGTSLTIQCQVDSQVTMMFWYRQQPGQSLTLIATANQGSEATYESGFVIDKFPISRPNLTFSTLTVSNMSPEDSSIYLCSVGAGRDGYTFGSGTRLTVV.

This clone turned up a few times. An end of the junction differs from the germline gene, which may be a read error. CDR3: CASSESIAGKTIYF. Written as DNA, the CDR3 is TGCGCCAGCAGTGAGTCGATAGCGGGAAAAACCATATATTTT. V usage is TRBV10-2 and J usage is TRBJ1-3; D gene uncertain. The length of the CDR3 is 14 residues. Per the germline V gene, CDR1 is WSHSY and CDR2 is SAAADI.

The V and J genes are TRBV6-1 and TRBJ2-2; a possible D gene is TRBD1 (6 bases). The CDR3 length is 15 residues. The germline CDR1 and CDR2 sequences are MNHNS and SASEGT. V shed 2 bases and J shed 6 bases, with 13 bases lying between them. The CDR3 coding sequence is TGTGCCAGCAGTGAAATGGCAGGGGATTCCGGGGAGCTGTTTTTT. Translated: CASSEMAGDSGELFF.

This chain connects TRBV5-6 to TRBJ1-2; TRBD1 matches 7 bases. Germline assignment: CDR1 SGHDT and CDR2 YYEEEE. This CDR3 has 15 amino acids. The ends lost 2 bases at V and 1 base at J; junction bases unmatched: 5. CDR3 coding DNA: TGTGCCAGCAGCTTAGGACAGGATTTTAACTATGGCTACACCTTC. This sequence encodes CASSLGQDFNYGYTF. The full variable domain, with the rest looked up from reference TRBV5-6 and TRBJ1-2, is DAGVTQSPTHLIKTRGQQVTLRCSPKSGHDTVSWYQQALGQGPQFIFQYYEEEERQRGNFPDRFSGHQFPNYSSELNVNALLLGDSALYLCASSLGQDFNYGYTFGSGTRLTVV.

V and J are TRBV7-2 and TRBJ2-3; D gene unclear. The germline V gene has CDR1 SGHTA and CDR2 FQGNSA. V dropped 0 bases and J dropped 2 bases, with 12 bases sitting between them. This CDR3 comprises 16 residues. The CDR3 nucleotides read TGTGCCAGCAGCTTAGCATGGCGGCAGTCCACAGATACGCAGTATTTT. It specifies CASSLAWRQSTDTQYF.

V usage is TRBV29-1 and J usage is TRBJ2-7; D is unresolved. Trimming took 4 bases from V and 3 from J, leaving 7 bases between them. This CDR3 has 11 residues. The germline V gene encodes CDR1 SQVTM and CDR2 ANQGSEA. CDR3 in amino acids: CSVVLGYEQYF. CDR3 in DNA: TGCAGCGTTGTACTGGGCTACGAGCAGTACTTC.

This clone is medium-sized. The V call is TRBV4-1, the J call TRBJ1-6; unclear D gene. The CDR3 spans 20 residues. Germline assignment: CDR1 MGHRA and CDR2 YSYEKL. Trimming removed 1 base from V and 6 bases from J, with 25 bases in between. The CDR3 loop is CASSQVIATASLGRNSPLHF. The CDR3 nucleotides are TGCGCCAGCAGCCAAGTAATCGCGACGGCCTCCCTGGGCCGTAATTCACCCCTCCACTTT.

The gene calls are TRBV29-1 and TRBJ1-2; 10 nucleotides align to TRBD1. Germline trimming cut 7 bases from V and 7 bases from J; bases unmatched to any gene: 12. The germline V gene encodes CDR1 SQVTM and CDR2 ANQGSEA. This CDR3 is 14 amino acids long. The CDR3 DNA reads as TGCAGCGCCCTAGGGGACAGGGGAACTTCTGGCTACACCTTC. Encoded protein: CSALGDRGTSGYTF.

In regard to this clone: Within the sample, other DNA sequences also encode this same CDR3. This chain connects TRBV6-5 to TRBJ1-1; a possible D gene is TRBD1 (5 bases). Deletions cut 2 bases from V and 1 base from J, with 8 bases between. The CDR3 loop spans 14 amino acids. Germline values: CDR1 MNHEY, CDR2 SVGAGI. CDR3 sequence (DNA): TGTGCCAGCAGTTACCTCCAGGGGAACACTGAAGCTTTCTTT. This gives the protein CASSYLQGNTEAFF.

The gene calls are TRBV19 and TRBJ2-3, with 11 positions matching TRBD2. The J segment lost 6 bases and the V segment lost 2 bases, leaving 7 bases of the junction unmatched. This CDR3 is built from 16 residues. In germline, CDR1 is LNHDA, CDR2 SQIVND (reference sequence). This CDR3 reads CASSIRTSGGPDTQYF. The CDR3 DNA reads as TGTGCCAGTAGTATACGTACTAGCGGGGGCCCCGATACGCAGTATTTT.

The rearrangement uses TRBV9 and TRBJ1-1; tentatively, D is TRBD1 (5 bases). Trimming left V 3 bases short and J 4 bases short, with 13 bases between. The V gene's germline CDR1 is SGDLS and CDR2 YYNGEE. The CDR3 sequence is 14 residues long. The DNA of the CDR3 is TGTGCCAGCAGCGCAGACGGGGGGTTCACTGAAGCTTTCTTT. This codes for CASSADGGFTEAFF.

The V gene is TRBV7-9, the J gene TRBJ2-7, with D perhaps given as TRBD1 or TRBD2 (5 bases each). Germline CDR1 SEHNR, CDR2 FQNEAQ (reference sequence). Trimming left V 2 bases short and J 0 bases short, with 14 bases between. The CDR3 runs to 16 residues. CDR3 protein: CASSLSRGRSSYEQYF. CDR3 coding DNA: TGTGCCAGCAGCTTATCGAGGGGCAGGAGCTCCTACGAGCAGTACTTC.

This clone showed up just a few times. The V call is TRBV7-9, the J call TRBJ2-1, with D tentatively TRBD2 (5 bases). Per germline, CDR1 SEHNR and CDR2 FQNEAQ (reference sequence). This CDR3 is built from 15 residues. Trimming stripped 1 base from V and 4 bases from J, with 11 bases between. The CDR3 sequence: CASSLGTRVYNEQFF. The CDR3, as DNA: TGTGCCAGCAGCTTAGGGACTCGCGTGTACAATGAGCAGTTCTTC.

This sequence joins TRBV19 and TRBJ2-7; 9 bases fit TRBD1. The CDR3 consists of 14 residues. Germline CDR1 LNHDA, CDR2 SQIVND (reference sequence). V lost 3 bases, J lost 4 bases, and 4 bases stayed unmatched. CDR3 amino acids: CASSIGTGRYEQYF. CDR3 DNA: TGTGCCAGTAGTATCGGGACAGGGAGATACGAGCAGTACTTC.

This clone has just a few counts. The gene calls are TRBV7-9 and TRBJ1-5; a weak D match, TRBD1 (6 bases). Between the trimmed V and J ends, which lost 4 bases and 2 bases, there was a span of 15 bases. This CDR3 is built from 16 residues. The V gene's germline CDR1 is SEHNR and CDR2 FQNEAQ (reference sequence). CDR3 sequence reads: CASSSDRLVGNQPQHF. The CDR3 nucleotides read TGTGCCAGCAGCTCAGACAGGTTGGTAGGCAATCAGCCCCAGCATTTT.

The V call is TRBV28, the J call TRBJ2-1; tentatively, D is TRBD2 (6 bases). Germline V gives CDR1 MDHEN, CDR2 SYDVKM. The length of the CDR3 is 15 residues. V was shortened by 2 bases and J by 0 bases, with 8 bases between the two germline ends. The CDR3 DNA reads TGTGCCAGCAGTTTACCGGGGGACTCCTACAATGAGCAGTTCTTC. This gives the protein CASSLPGDSYNEQFF.

The chain couples TRBV5-1 to TRBJ2-3; perhaps TRBD1 as D (5 bases). The V gene's germline CDR1 is SGHRS and CDR2 YFSETQ. This CDR3 has 14 residues. V was clipped by 1 base and J by 4 bases, with 10 bases between them. The DNA for the CDR3 is TGCGCCAGCAGCTTGCGGCAGGGCCCAGATACGCAGTATTTT. Its protein product is CASSLRQGPDTQYF.

The chain employs TRBV6-4 and TRBJ2-7, with TRBD1 matching 7 bases. Germline V lookup: CDR1 MRHNA, CDR2 SNTAGT. This CDR3 region has 17 residues. With 7 bases clipped from V and 1 base from J, the junction kept 16 bases outside the gene matches. The CDR3 nucleotides read TGTGCCAGCAACCTCCGGGACAGAACACCTAAATCCTACGAGCAGTACTTC. Translation gives CASNLRDRTPKSYEQYF.

V and J are TRBV5-6 and TRBJ2-7; 7 bases agree with TRBD2. Germline V CDR1 and CDR2: SGHDT, YYEEEE. There are 14 residues in the CDR3. After removal of 4 bases from V and 2 bases from J, the junction contained 6 bases not matched to a gene. CDR3 nucleotide sequence: TGTGCCAGCAGCCCGCCGGGACTACCCTACGAGCAGTACTTC. Translation: CASSPPGLPYEQYF.